These 18 T cell receptor beta chains were all obtained from the same sample, sequenced in a study of T-cell reconstitution after alpha-beta-depleted transplantation in children. As it was prepared, the TCRbeta library received unique molecular identifiers. MiXCR, run by TCRdb on the PCR reads, gives a single entry per CDR3 protein. This table has approximately 500,000 distinct CDR3 sequences, approximately 10% appearing once. This specimen was PBMCs, taken before TCRalphabeta/CD19-depleted stem cell transplant. The receptors stem from a child aged 2 to 10 with inherited bone marrow failure, due to receive a stem cell transplant.

Details on this clonotype: A read error may be the cause here, since a much bigger clone is one base away. The chain combines TRBV20-1 with TRBJ1-2; D gene unclear. V dropped 1 base and J dropped 3 bases, with 6 bases sitting between them. CDR3 length: 12 amino acids. Germline assignment: CDR1 DFQATT and CDR2 SNEGSKA (reference sequence). CDR3 region: CSARVQYYGYTF. The DNA for the CDR3 is TGCAGTGCTAGAGTCCAGTACTATGGCTACACCTTC.

This clonotype was observed a few times. V and J are TRBV7-9 and TRBJ1-2; 7 nucleotides align to TRBD1. Germline values: CDR1 SEHNR, CDR2 FQNEAQ (reference sequence). V shed 5 bases and J 3 bases; nucleotides not matched to a gene: 15. The CDR3 runs 17 residues. CDR3 in DNA: TGTGCCAGCAGCGCACCGATCCAGGGGGTGGGGTACTATGGCTACACCTTC. Translation: CASSAPIQGVGYYGYTF. The full variable domain, completed using reference TRBV7-9 and TRBJ1-2, is DTGVSQNPRHKITKRGQNVTFRCDPISEHNRLYWYRQTLGQGPEFLTYFQNEAQLEKSRLLSDRFSAERPKGSFSTLEIQRTEQGDSAMYLCASSAPIQGVGYYGYTFGSGTRLTVV.

The table lists this clonotype with many counts. J is TRBJ1-2 and V is TRBV12-3 or TRBV12-4, with 7 positions matching TRBD1. This CDR3 region has 13 residues. The trim removed 3 bases at V and 4 bases at J, leaving 2 bases unmatched. This CDR3 is CASSFRDSYGYTF. CDR3 DNA: TGTGCCAGCAGTTTCAGGGACAGCTATGGCTACACCTTC.

There are a few counts of this clonotype. CDR3 loop: CASSLGAGGDSSGANVLTF. The DNA of the CDR3 is TGTGCCAGCAGCTTAGGGGCCGGGGGGGATAGCTCTGGGGCCAACGTCCTGACTTTC. This chain joins TRBV7-8 and TRBJ2-6, with TRBD2 matching over 8 bases. This CDR3 comprises 19 residues. The V gene's germline CDR1 is SGHVS and CDR2 FQNEAQ. After removal of 1 base from V and 0 bases from J, the junction contained 8 bases not matched to a gene.

This chain connects TRBV27 to TRBJ2-5; 8 bases are a match to TRBD1. CDR1 MNHEY and CDR2 SMNVEV come from the germline V gene (reference sequence). The CDR3 consists of 14 residues. Trimming removed 5 bases from V and 5 bases from J; junction bases left unmatched: 7. CDR3 sequence reads: CASSDRGGRETQYF. In nucleotides, the CDR3 is TGTGCCAGCAGTGACAGGGGAGGTCGGGAGACCCAGTACTTC.

There are many counts of this clonotype. The rearrangement joins TRBV4-3 to TRBJ1-2, with D unclear. The CDR3 consists of 13 residues. Trimming pared 5 bases from V and 6 bases from J, leaving 13 bases between. Germline V lookup: CDR1 LGHNA, CDR2 YSLEER. The CDR3 bases are TGCGCCAGCAGCAAACTTTCGGGTGATGGCTACACCTTC. Its protein is CASSKLSGDGYTF.

This clonotype was picked up many times. This chain connects TRBV11-2 to TRBJ2-1; 7 bases agree with TRBD2. The CDR3 sequence is 14 residues long. Per germline, CDR1 SGHAT and CDR2 FQNNGV. V was pared by 4 bases and J by 8 bases, with 8 bases of the junction left unmatched. The CDR3 spells CASSSSGRLYEQFF. The CDR3 bases are TGTGCCAGCAGCTCCTCCGGGAGGTTATATGAGCAGTTCTTC.

This clonotype was seen repeatedly, ten times or more. V usage is TRBV4-3 and J usage is TRBJ2-1, with 12 bases fitting TRBD2. This CDR3 contains 18 residues. Trimming cost V 3 bases and J 7 bases; bases outside gene matches: 13. Germline lookup yields CDR1 LGHNA and CDR2 YSLEER. CDR3 loop: CASSHPTSGGDLWNEQFF. The DNA for the CDR3 is TGCGCCAGCAGCCACCCGACTAGCGGGGGCGATTTGTGGAATGAGCAGTTCTTC.

This clonotype was observed many times. This CDR3 is CASSRGTSGRPDTQYF. The CDR3 nucleotides read TGTGCCAGCAGCCGCGGGACTAGCGGGAGGCCAGATACGCAGTATTTT. The chain has TRBV4-2 and TRBJ2-3, with 15 nucleotides matching TRBD2. V dropped 4 bases and J dropped 4; count of bases not matched to a gene: 3. The CDR3 contains 16 residues. The germline gives CDR1 LGHNA, CDR2 YNFKEQ.

Regarding this clonotype: This sequence may be a read error, since a much larger clone differs from it by one base. The chain employs TRBV29-1 and TRBJ2-3; TRBD1 matches at 8 bases. The CDR3 has 14 residues. Germline CDR1 SQVTM, CDR2 ANQGSEA. CDR3 sequence: CSVARQGTTHTQYF. The CDR3, as DNA: TGCAGCGTTGCGAGACAGGGGACCACACATACGCAGTATTTT.

On this clonotype: A much larger clone is a single base away; this may be a read error. The chain recombines TRBV6-5 with TRBJ2-3; D is ambiguous. Germline CDR1 reads MNHEY; CDR2 reads SVGAGI. The length of the CDR3 is 15 residues. Trimming shortened V by 0 bases and J by 5 bases, and 12 bases separated the two germline ends. The CDR3 loop is CASSYSVHIGDTQYF. CDR3 in DNA: TGTGCCAGCAGTTACTCGGTCCACATAGGAGATACGCAGTATTTT.

J is TRBJ2-3 and V is TRBV7-1, with D tentatively TRBD2 (6 bases). TRBV7-1 is recorded as an ORF, its role being uncertain. Deletions cut 5 bases from V and 0 bases from J, with 15 bases between. This CDR3 spans 16 amino acids. CDR3 in amino acids: CASSPGLSGSTDTQYF. Here the CDR3 DNA reads TGTGCCAGCAGCCCGGGGCTGAGCGGGAGCACAGATACGCAGTATTTT.

The table lists this clonotype with many counts. The chain is built from TRBV11-2 and TRBJ2-1; 7 bases agree with TRBD1. The V gene's germline CDR1 is SGHAT and CDR2 FQNNGV. The CDR3 has 17 amino acids. The J segment lost 4 bases and the V segment lost 5 bases, leaving 14 bases of the junction unmatched. The CDR3 region has the DNA TGTGCCAGCAGCCGAATCCCCCCAGGACAGGTGTACAATGAGCAGTTCTTC. Protein: CASSRIPPGQVYNEQFF. The whole variable domain, filled in from reference TRBV11-2 and TRBJ2-1, reads EAGVAQSPRYKIIEKRQSVAFWCNPISGHATLYWYQQILGQGPKLLIQFQNNGVVDDSQLPKDRFSAERLKGVDSTLKIQPAKLEDSAVYLCASSRIPPGQVYNEQFFGPGTRLTVL.

Only a few counts were recorded for this clonotype. This chain connects TRBV29-1 to TRBJ2-7; a possible D gene is TRBD1 (5 bases). Germline CDR1 SQVTM, CDR2 ANQGSEA. Trimming cost V 5 bases and J 0 bases, with 11 bases left between them. This CDR3 contains 13 residues. CDR3 sequence (DNA): TGCAGCGTTCTTTTACAGGACTCCTACGAGCAGTACTTC. This gives the protein CSVLLQDSYEQYF.

This clonotype was detected only a few times. The chain combines TRBV7-2 with TRBJ2-1; no reliable D call. Trimming shortened V by 0 bases and J by 4 bases, and 10 bases separated the two germline ends. Germline values: CDR1 SGHTA, CDR2 FQGNSA. The CDR3 is 15 residues long. The DNA for the CDR3 is TGTGCCAGCAGCTTAGCCCACTGGGGATACAATGAGCAGTTCTTC. The encoded protein is CASSLAHWGYNEQFF.

Ten or more counts support this clonotype. This chain links TRBV20-1 with TRBJ1-2; unclear D gene. The germline V gene has CDR1 DFQATT and CDR2 SNEGSKA (reference sequence). The V end lost 3 bases, the J end lost 3 bases, and 5 bases lay between the germline ends. This CDR3 region has 11 residues. CDR3 nucleotides: TGCAGTGCTAGTTTTGACTATGGCTACACCTTC. This encodes CSASFDYGYTF.

The chain couples TRBV6-5 to TRBJ2-5; D gene ambiguous. CDR3 length: 13 amino acids. The germline V and J ends were trimmed by 0 bases and 7 bases, with 9 bases remaining between them. Germline CDR1 reads MNHEY; CDR2 reads SVGAGI. The CDR3 reads CASSYSTAGTQYF. CDR3 sequence (DNA): TGTGCCAGCAGTTACTCGACCGCCGGGACCCAGTACTTC.

This clonotype has ten or more counts. This sequence joins TRBV10-3 and TRBJ2-7, with TRBD1 matching 7 bases. Germline CDR1 is ENHRY and CDR2 is SYGVKD. J was trimmed by 1 base and V by 5 bases; bases with no gene match: 5. This CDR3 contains 14 residues. This CDR3 is CAISTGAQSYEQYF. The CDR3 region has the DNA TGTGCCATCAGTACAGGGGCCCAGTCCTACGAGCAGTACTTC.